The 6 T cell receptor beta chains in this list originate from one sample, sequenced in a study of OX40 agonist ivuxolimab in advanced cancers. Some clones are missing from TCRdb's copy, which holds only in-frame ones; the method was immunoSEQ multiplex PCR. The table lists about 60,000 clones, roughly 84% of them singletons. Sequenced material: CD4+ or CD8+ T cells sorted from blood, taken in a trial of the OX40 agonist ivuxolimab. The receptors come from an adult with an advanced solid tumor such as melanoma, head and neck, liver or kidney cancer.

The chain couples TRBV6-1 to TRBJ2-3; D may be TRBD1 (5 bases). The CDR3 length is 13 residues. Trimming cost V 2 bases and J 10 bases, with 13 bases left between them. CDR1 MNHNS and CDR2 SASEGT come from the germline V gene. CDR3 residues: CASSEHQGDAQYF. The CDR3 nucleotides are TGTGCCAGCAGTGAACATCAGGGCGATGCGCAGTATTTT.

The CDR3 sequence is CASSLSVQGPQPQHF. The CDR3 region has the DNA TGTGCCAGCAGCCTTAGCGTACAGGGACCTCAGCCCCAGCATTTT. The chain is built from TRBV6-6 and TRBJ1-5; possible D gene TRBD1, 6 bases. The CDR3 length is 15 residues. Germline V gene sequence: CDR1 MNHNY, CDR2 SVGAGI (reference sequence). V lost 6 bases, J lost 6 bases, and 18 bases lay in between.

This chain links TRBV5-6 with TRBJ1-1; D ambiguous. CDR1 and CDR2 from the germline V gene are SGHDT and YYEEEE. CDR3 length equals 14 residues. V was cut by 1 base and J by 1 base, with 8 bases left in between. CDR3 sequence reads: CASSLPNPNTEAFF. In DNA form, the CDR3 reads TGTGCCAGCAGCTTGCCTAACCCGAACACTGAAGCTTTCTTT.

This clone was observed a single time. The chain employs TRBV7-9 and TRBJ2-5; D may match TRBD1 or TRBD2 (7 bases each). CDR3 length: 15 amino acids. Deletions cut 6 bases from V and 5 bases from J, with 19 bases between. Germline CDR1 reads SEHNR; CDR2 reads FQNEAQ (reference sequence). In DNA, the CDR3 is TGTGCCAGCAGTCCCGGGGAGGGGGCATGGGAGACCCAGTACTTC. Its protein is CASSPGEGAWETQYF.

V and J are TRBV11-2 and TRBJ2-5; TRBD2 matches at 9 bases. J lost 9 bases, V lost 0 bases, and 8 bases had no gene match. Per germline, CDR1 SGHAT and CDR2 FQNNGV. There are 15 residues in the CDR3. CDR3 region: CASSLEVAGALAQYF. The CDR3 region has the DNA TGTGCCAGCAGCTTAGAGGTAGCGGGGGCCCTGGCCCAGTACTTC.

The V gene is TRBV28, the J gene TRBJ1-5; D is perhaps TRBD1 (5 bases). The CDR3 has 17 amino acids. The germline gives CDR1 MDHEN, CDR2 SYDVKM. With 3 bases removed from V and 4 bases from J, the gap between germline ends came to 19 bases. CDR3 in amino acids: CASSFFRDQLLNQPQHF. CDR3 coding DNA: TGTGCCAGCAGTTTTTTCCGGGACCAGCTACTAAATCAGCCCCAGCATTTT.